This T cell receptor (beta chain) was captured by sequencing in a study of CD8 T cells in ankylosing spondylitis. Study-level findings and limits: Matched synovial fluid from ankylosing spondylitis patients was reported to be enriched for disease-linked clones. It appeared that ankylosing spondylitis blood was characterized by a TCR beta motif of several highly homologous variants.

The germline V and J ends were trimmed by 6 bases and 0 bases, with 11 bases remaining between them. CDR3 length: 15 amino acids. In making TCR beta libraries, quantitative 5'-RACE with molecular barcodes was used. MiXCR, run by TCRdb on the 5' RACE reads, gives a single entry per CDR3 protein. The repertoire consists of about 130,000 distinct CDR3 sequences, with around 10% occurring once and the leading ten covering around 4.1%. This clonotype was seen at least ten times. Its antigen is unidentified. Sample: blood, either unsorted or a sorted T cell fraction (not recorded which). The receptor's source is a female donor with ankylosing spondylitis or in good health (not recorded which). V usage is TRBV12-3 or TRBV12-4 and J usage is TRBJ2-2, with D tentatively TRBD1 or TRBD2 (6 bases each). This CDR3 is CASSRGLTNTGELFF. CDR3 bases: TGTGCCAGCAGCAGGGGACTCACGAACACCGGGGAGCTGTTTTTT.